A selection of T cell receptor beta chains follows, all from one sample in a study of PD-1 blockade in mismatch repair-deficient tumors. The assay was immunoSEQ multiplex PCR, and TCRdb's table has in-frame clones only and misses some. Of some 25,000 clones in the sample, less than 85% are singletons; the top ten hold about 3%. Sequencing was performed on PBMCs, taken before pembrolizumab treatment. These receptors were collected from an adult with mismatch repair-deficient cancer. The CDR3 runs from the conserved cysteine through the conserved F or W. D genes are given only for firm matches. Some rows mark clone size as missing; the rest say once, few, many or name a class of expanded clone.

d_call: NA; clone_size: NA; j_call: TRBJ1-3; v_call: TRBV29-1; cdr3_nt: TGCAGCGTCATAACAGGTCTAGGAAACACCATATATTTT; cdr3_aa: CSVITGLGNTIYF
d_call: TRBD2; clone_size: few; j_call: TRBJ2-2; v_call: TRBV4-2; cdr3_nt: TGTGCCATCAAACTAGCGGGAGGGCCGTCCACCGGGGAGCTGTTTTTT; cdr3_aa: CAIKLAGGPSTGELFF
d_call: NA; clone_size: few; j_call: TRBJ2-7; v_call: TRBV5-1; cdr3_nt: TGCGCCAGCAGCTTGGGACAGCCATCCTACGAGCAGTACTTC; cdr3_aa: CASSLGQPSYEQYF
d_call: NA; clone_size: NA; j_call: TRBJ1-2; v_call: TRBV14; cdr3_nt: TGTGCCAGCAGCCAAGAAGCTTTAGATTGGACAGCGCCAAACTATGGCTACACCTTC; cdr3_aa: CASSQEALDWTAPNYGYTF
d_call: NA; clone_size: few; j_call: TRBJ2-7; v_call: TRBV7-2; cdr3_nt: TGTGCCAGCAGCTTAGACAGGTTCAAGGACTACGAGCAGTACTTC; cdr3_aa: CASSLDRFKDYEQYF
d_call: TRBD2; clone_size: NA; j_call: TRBJ2-3; v_call: TRBV6-1; cdr3_nt: TGTGCCAGCAGTGAGGCGGGGGGAACAGATACGCAGTATTTT; cdr3_aa: CASSEAGGTDTQYF
d_call: TRBD1; clone_size: NA; j_call: TRBJ2-7; v_call: TRBV6-1; cdr3_nt: TGTGCCAGCAGTGGGGACAGGGGGTCCTACGAGCAGTACTTC; cdr3_aa: CASSGDRGSYEQYF
d_call: NA; clone_size: NA; j_call: TRBJ2-3; v_call: TRBV19; cdr3_nt: TGTGCCAGTAGTTCGAGGGACACAGATACGCAGTATTTT; cdr3_aa: CASSSRDTDTQYF
d_call: TRBD2; clone_size: NA; j_call: TRBJ2-1; v_call: TRBV11-3; cdr3_nt: TGTGCCAGCAGCTCCCGAGGGGCGACTAGCGGGAGGGAATACAATGAGCAGTTCTTC; cdr3_aa: CASSSRGATSGREYNEQFF
d_call: TRBD1; clone_size: NA; j_call: TRBJ1-1; v_call: TRBV9; cdr3_nt: TGTGCCAGCAGTCCTGCCGGACAGGGGGTCACTGAAGCTTTCTTT; cdr3_aa: CASSPAGQGVTEAFF
d_call: TRBD2; clone_size: NA; j_call: TRBJ2-5; v_call: TRBV18; cdr3_nt: TGTGCCAGCTCACCGCGGGAGGGCCAAGAGACCCAGTACTTC; cdr3_aa: CASSPREGQETQYF
d_call: TRBD2; clone_size: once; j_call: TRBJ2-3; v_call: TRBV7-7; cdr3_nt: TGTGCTAGCAGCTTGGGGACTAGGAGCACAGATACGCAGTATTTT; cdr3_aa: CASSLGTRSTDTQYF
d_call: TRBD1; clone_size: NA; j_call: TRBJ2-1; v_call: TRBV7-8; cdr3_nt: TGTGCCAGCAGCTTAGTGTACGGGACAGGCAAAAACAATGAGCAGTTCTTC; cdr3_aa: CASSLVYGTGKNNEQFF
d_call: NA; clone_size: NA; j_call: TRBJ1-5; v_call: TRBV30; cdr3_nt: TGTGCCTGGAGTTCCTATAGCAATCAGCCCCAGCATTTT; cdr3_aa: CAWSSYSNQPQHF
d_call: TRBD2; clone_size: once; j_call: TRBJ2-3; v_call: TRBV5-1; cdr3_nt: TGCGCCAGCAGCTTGGAACCTAGCGGGAGCACAGATACGCAGTATTTT; cdr3_aa: CASSLEPSGSTDTQYF
d_call: TRBD2; clone_size: NA; j_call: TRBJ2-3; v_call: TRBV7-9; cdr3_nt: TGTGCCAGCAGCACTCGGCGGGAGTTAAGTACAGATACGCAGTATTTT; cdr3_aa: CASSTRRELSTDTQYF
d_call: TRBD2; clone_size: NA; j_call: TRBJ2-5; v_call: TRBV9; cdr3_nt: TGTGCCAGCAGCAAAGGTAGCGGGAGGGGGGAGGAGACCCAGTACTTC; cdr3_aa: CASSKGSGRGEETQYF
d_call: TRBD2; clone_size: NA; j_call: TRBJ2-1; v_call: TRBV5-4; cdr3_nt: TGTGCCAGCAGCCGGGGGACTAGCGGGATATACAATGAGCAGTTCTTC; cdr3_aa: CASSRGTSGIYNEQFF
d_call: NA; clone_size: NA; j_call: TRBJ1-2; v_call: TRBV4-1; cdr3_nt: TGCGCCAGCAGCCAAGATATGGGGCAGGAGGGCTACACCTTC; cdr3_aa: CASSQDMGQEGYTF
d_call: TRBD1; clone_size: NA; j_call: TRBJ1-1; v_call: TRBV13; cdr3_nt: TGTGCCAGCAGCGCGTCCGGGACAGGGGACACTGAAGCTTTCTTT; cdr3_aa: CASSASGTGDTEAFF
d_call: TRBD1; clone_size: NA; j_call: TRBJ2-7; v_call: TRBV10-3; cdr3_nt: TGTGCCGTCATGGGACAGGTCTACGAGCAGTACTTC; cdr3_aa: CAVMGQVYEQYF
d_call: NA; clone_size: few; j_call: TRBJ1-6; v_call: TRBV10-1; cdr3_nt: TGCGCCAGCAGCTTCAGAGGGAGCTCCTATAATTCACCCCTCCACTTT; cdr3_aa: CASSFRGSSYNSPLHF
d_call: NA; clone_size: NA; j_call: TRBJ2-2; v_call: TRBV5-4; cdr3_nt: TGTGCCAGCAGGAATGCGAAGACTAGTTACACCGGGGAGCTGTTTTTT; cdr3_aa: CASRNAKTSYTGELFF
d_call: TRBD2; clone_size: once; j_call: TRBJ2-1; v_call: TRBV19; cdr3_nt: TGTGCCAGTAGTATAAGTTCTAGCGGCTACAATGAGCAGTTCTTC; cdr3_aa: CASSISSSGYNEQFF
d_call: NA; clone_size: once; j_call: TRBJ2-6; v_call: TRBV9; cdr3_nt: TGTGCCAGCAGCGGAGGACTTCCTGGGGCCAACGTCCTGACTTTC; cdr3_aa: CASSGGLPGANVLTF
d_call: TRBD1; clone_size: NA; j_call: TRBJ1-2; v_call: TRBV27; cdr3_nt: TGTGCCAGCAGTTTATCCCCGGGACAGATCTATGGCTACACCTTC; cdr3_aa: CASSLSPGQIYGYTF
d_call: NA; clone_size: NA; j_call: TRBJ2-5; v_call: TRBV7-3; cdr3_nt: TGTGCCAGCAGCTTTTACGGAGGGGGCGGAGAGACCCAGTACTTC; cdr3_aa: CASSFYGGGGETQYF
d_call: NA; clone_size: few; j_call: TRBJ2-7; v_call: TRBV5-6; cdr3_nt: TGTGCCAGCAGCCGAGGACAGCAATACGAGCAGTACTTC; cdr3_aa: CASSRGQQYEQYF
d_call: TRBD2; clone_size: NA; j_call: TRBJ2-1; v_call: TRBV11-2; cdr3_nt: TGTGCCAGCAGCCCTCGGGATAGCGGGAGTTTCCGTGAGCAGTTCTTC; cdr3_aa: CASSPRDSGSFREQFF
d_call: TRBD1; clone_size: NA; j_call: TRBJ2-1; v_call: TRBV5-4; cdr3_nt: TGTGCCACCCTGTGGGGACAGGGGGCCGGTGAGCAGTTCTTC; cdr3_aa: CATLWGQGAGEQFF
d_call: TRBD2; clone_size: NA; j_call: TRBJ2-3; v_call: TRBV28; cdr3_nt: TGTGCCAGCAGCCAGCCGGGACTAGCGTTAACAGATACGCAGTATTTT; cdr3_aa: CASSQPGLALTDTQYF
d_call: NA; clone_size: NA; j_call: TRBJ2-5; v_call: TRBV7-3; cdr3_nt: TGTGCCAGCAGCCCCACGGGGTTGCAAGAGACCCAGTACTTC; cdr3_aa: CASSPTGLQETQYF
d_call: TRBD2; clone_size: few; j_call: TRBJ2-7; v_call: TRBV28; cdr3_nt: TGTGCCATCCGTAGCGGGAGTCTCCACGAGCAGTACTTC; cdr3_aa: CAIRSGSLHEQYF
d_call: NA; clone_size: NA; j_call: TRBJ2-2; v_call: TRBV10-1; cdr3_nt: TGCGCCAGCAGCCAGACTAGTACCGGGGAGCTGTTTTTT; cdr3_aa: CASSQTSTGELFF
d_call: TRBD1; clone_size: NA; j_call: TRBJ1-4; v_call: TRBV4-1; cdr3_nt: TGCGCCAGCAGCCAATACAGGGGAGGCGAGGAAAAACTGTTTTTT; cdr3_aa: CASSQYRGGEEKLFF
d_call: NA; clone_size: NA; j_call: TRBJ1-3; v_call: TRBV14; cdr3_nt: TGTGCCAGCAGTCGGCGGGGGCTCTTTGGAAACACCATATATTTT; cdr3_aa: CASSRRGLFGNTIYF
d_call: NA; clone_size: NA; j_call: TRBJ2-5; v_call: TRBV5-1; cdr3_nt: TGCGCCAGCAGCTTGGACAGGGCGAGGGTGGGGACCCAGTACTTC; cdr3_aa: CASSLDRARVGTQYF
d_call: NA; clone_size: few; j_call: TRBJ2-7; v_call: TRBV5-1; cdr3_nt: TGCGCCAGCAGCTCGACTAGATCCTACGAGCAGTACTTC; cdr3_aa: CASSSTRSYEQYF
d_call: TRBD2; clone_size: NA; j_call: TRBJ2-3; v_call: TRBV30; cdr3_nt: TGTGCCTGGACCACAGGGACTAGCGGGACCAGTACGCAGTATTTT; cdr3_aa: CAWTTGTSGTSTQYF
d_call: NA; clone_size: NA; j_call: TRBJ1-5; v_call: TRBV4-1; cdr3_nt: TGCGCCAGCAGCCAAGAGAGTAATCAGCCCCAGCATTTT; cdr3_aa: CASSQESNQPQHF